Presented here are 32 T cell receptor beta chains from one specimen sequenced in a study of beta chain features in type 1 diabetes. TCRB transcripts that were expressed got sequenced, as all of the isolated RNA had been reverse transcribed. Assay used: immunoSEQ multiplex PCR; TCRdb lists only in-frame clones, some missing. The sample lists some 270,000 clones; 13% to 15% were seen once. Sequencing was carried out using naive CD4+ T cells from blood. The receptors were sampled from a woman aged 40 to 49 in good health.

This clone came up a few times. The chain has TRBV18 and TRBJ1-2; D not resolved. The length of the CDR3 is 14 residues. Trimming left V 3 bases short and J 3 bases short, with 11 bases between. Germline V gene sequence: CDR1 KGHSH, CDR2 LQKENI. CDR3 amino acids: CASSPWPPDYGYTF. CDR3 coding DNA: TGTGCCAGCTCACCTTGGCCGCCTGACTATGGCTACACCTTC. The complete variable domain, with remaining parts taken from reference TRBV18 and TRBJ1-2, reads NAGVMQNPRHLVRRRGQEARLRCSPMKGHSHVYWYRQLPEEGLKFMVYLQKENIIDESGMPKERFSAEFPKEGPSILRIQQVVRGDSAAYFCASSPWPPDYGYTFGSGTRLTVV.

The chain is built from TRBV7-9 and TRBJ1-4, with 9 bases identical to TRBD1. There are 18 residues in the CDR3. Unmatched junction bases numbered 13, after V lost 4 bases and J lost 4 bases. Germline CDR1 is SEHNR and CDR2 is FQNEAQ (reference sequence). The CDR3 is CASSWDRVMWTNNEKLFF. DNA for the CDR3: TGTGCCAGCAGCTGGGACAGGGTAATGTGGACGAATAATGAAAAACTGTTTTTT. The full variable domain, in which reference TRBV7-9 and TRBJ1-4 provide the parts outside the CDR3, is DTGVSQNPRHKITKRGQNVTFRCDPISEHNRLYWYRQTLGQGPEFLTYFQNEAQLEKSRLLSDRFSAERPKGSFSTLEIQRTEQGDSAMYLCASSWDRVMWTNNEKLFFGSGTQLSVL.

This clone was recorded a few times. V gene TRBV7-2 combines with J gene TRBJ2-5; D uncertain. Germline V gene sequence: CDR1 SGHTA, CDR2 FQGNSA. Trimming removed 5 bases at V and 1 base at J, with 11 bases between. CDR3 length: 14 residues. The CDR3 DNA reads TGTGCCAGCAGCGTTTGGCTAGGCCAAGAGACCCAGTACTTC. It codes for CASSVWLGQETQYF.

For the CDR3, the DNA is TGTGCCACCAGCAGTTCTATCAGGGGGCCTCAGCCCCAGCATTTT. Amino acid sequence: CATSSSIRGPQPQHF. The chain has TRBV15 and TRBJ1-5, with 8 bases matching TRBD1. The CDR3 runs to 15 residues. Germline V lookup: CDR1 LNHNV, CDR2 YYDKDF (reference sequence). J lost 6 bases, V lost 3 bases, and 7 bases had no gene match.

This chain joins TRBV5-1 and TRBJ2-1, with 8 bases lining up with TRBD1. Germline trimming cut 0 bases from V and 5 bases from J; bases unmatched to any gene: 10. CDR1 and CDR2 (germline): SGHRS, YFSETQ. This CDR3 has 17 amino acids. Here the CDR3 DNA reads TGCGCCAGCAGCTTGGGGACAGGGCTATTTGGTCACAATGAGCAGTTCTTC. The encoded protein is CASSLGTGLFGHNEQFF.

The rearrangement uses TRBV18 and TRBJ1-6; no firm D call. The V end was cut by 3 bases, the J end by 9 bases, with 15 bases between. Germline CDR1 reads KGHSH; CDR2 reads LQKENI. This CDR3 comprises 15 residues. The CDR3: CASSPRAELLSPLHF. The CDR3 DNA is TGTGCCAGCTCACCGCGGGCAGAATTGCTTTCACCCCTCCACTTT.

Only a few counts were recorded for this clone. The chain links TRBV9 to TRBJ1-2; D remains unclear. The CDR3 extends over 15 amino acids. Trimming took off 3 bases at V and 3 bases at J, with 15 bases between the two ends. Germline values: CDR1 SGDLS, CDR2 YYNGEE. The CDR3 region has the DNA TGTGCCAGCAGCGCCAGTCCCGGGGTTGACTATGGCTACACCTTC. It specifies CASSASPGVDYGYTF.

The chain links TRBV27 to TRBJ2-7; D may be TRBD2 (6 bases). V dropped 3 bases and J dropped 4 bases, with 10 bases sitting between them. Germline V gene lookup returns CDR1 MNHEY and CDR2 SMNVEV (reference sequence). This CDR3 has 13 residues. This CDR3 is CASSFPGTYEQYF. The CDR3, as DNA: TGTGCCAGCAGTTTTCCAGGGACTTACGAGCAGTACTTC.

This clone was seen more than once but under ten times. This sequence joins TRBV7-6 and TRBJ2-5, with 11 positions matching TRBD2. The CDR3 has 16 amino acids. J was trimmed by 5 bases and V by 5 bases; bases with no gene match: 10. Per germline, CDR1 SGHVS and CDR2 FNYEAQ. In nucleotides, the CDR3 is TGTGCCAGCAGCGATTATAGCGGGGGGGCCTTCGAGACCCAGTACTTC. Amino acid sequence: CASSDYSGGAFETQYF.

This clone has more than one count but fewer than ten. The chain joins TRBV7-9 to TRBJ2-2; 8 bases align to TRBD1. With V trimmed by 5 bases and J by 3 bases, 5 bases remained unmatched. Germline-derived CDR1 and CDR2 are SEHNR and FQNEAQ (reference sequence). The CDR3 is made up of 15 amino acids. CDR3 DNA sequence: TGTGCCAGCAGCAAGCCGGGACAGGACACCGGGGAGCTGTTTTTT. Protein sequence: CASSKPGQDTGELFF.

This chain links TRBV5-3 with TRBJ2-2; 8 bases align to TRBD1. TRBV5-3 is identified as an open reading frame with a role that is uncertain. This CDR3 spans 19 amino acids. Trimming removed 2 bases from V and 0 bases from J; junction bases left unmatched: 12. CDR3 coding DNA: TGTGCCAGAAGCTTTTATCAGGACAGGGAAAACCCGAACACCGGGGAGCTGTTTTTT. Translation: CARSFYQDRENPNTGELFF.

In this sample, this clone turned up a few times. The genes are TRBV2 and TRBJ2-3, with D perhaps TRBD1 (7 bases). With 4 bases removed from V and 6 bases from J, the gap between germline ends came to 17 bases. Germline assignment: CDR1 SNHLY and CDR2 FYNNEI. The CDR3 consists of 15 residues. Written as DNA, the CDR3 is TGTGCCAGCAGTGCTCCAGGGGGGTCGACGGATACGCAGTATTTT. Translation gives CASSAPGGSTDTQYF.

This clone was detected only a few times. This sequence joins TRBV5-1 and TRBJ1-4; 10 bases fit TRBD1. The CDR3 is 15 residues long. Germline CDR1 is SGHRS and CDR2 is YFSETQ. J lost 3 bases, V lost 7 bases, and 6 bases had no gene match. The DNA of the CDR3 is TGCGCCAGCCGACAGGGGGCCGGGGCTAATGAAAAACTGTTTTTT. This codes for CASRQGAGANEKLFF.

The chain couples TRBV28 to TRBJ1-2, with no clear D. V shed 4 bases and J shed 8 bases, with 17 bases lying between them. CDR3 length: 14 residues. Germline assignment: CDR1 MDHEN and CDR2 SYDVKM. As DNA, the CDR3 is TGTGCCAGCAGTTCCGGGAGCAGCAGTCGGGGCTACACCTTC. Amino acids: CASSSGSSSRGYTF.

This clone was picked up a small number of times. The junction differs from germline at one of its ends, possibly a read error. The chain is built from TRBV5-1 and TRBJ1-1; no clear D gene. This CDR3 region has 11 residues. Germline V gives CDR1 SGHRS, CDR2 YFSETQ. The CDR3 DNA sequence: TGCGCCAGCAGGGCCGACACCGAAGCTTTCTTT. Translating it yields CASRADTEAFF.

This clone turned up a few times. V gene TRBV7-2 combines with J gene TRBJ2-2; tentative D call: TRBD2 (6 bases). The V gene's germline CDR1 is SGHTA and CDR2 FQGNSA. V was trimmed by 3 bases and J by 1 base, leaving 9 bases between them. This CDR3 region has 15 residues. The CDR3 spells CASSFGGMNTGELFF. As DNA, the CDR3 is TGTGCCAGCAGCTTTGGGGGGATGAACACCGGGGAGCTGTTTTTT.

This clone appeared many times. V is TRBV5-4 and J is TRBJ2-5, with D uncertain. V lost 1 base and J lost 9, with 13 bases in between. CDR3 length: 13 residues. Germline-derived CDR1 and CDR2 are SGHNT and YYREEE (reference sequence). CDR3 DNA sequence: TGTGCCAGCAGCTTGACAGACGGTCCGCCCCAGTACTTC. The encoded protein is CASSLTDGPPQYF.

This clone came up a few times. This sequence joins TRBV5-1 and TRBJ1-1, with a possible D match to TRBD1 (6 bases). Trimming cost V 5 bases and J 4 bases, with 18 bases left between them. This CDR3 is built from 15 residues. From germline, CDR1 is SGHRS and CDR2 YFSETQ. DNA for the CDR3: TGCGCCAGCAGGCAACAGGGTGGTGGGAGCACTGAAGCTTTCTTT. Translation gives CASRQQGGGSTEAFF.

The V and J genes are TRBV7-8 and TRBJ2-1; 11 bases are a match to TRBD2. The CDR3 length is 18 residues. Germline CDR1 SGHVS, CDR2 FQNEAQ. Trimming cost V 1 base and J 0 bases; bases outside gene matches: 5. The CDR3 sequence: CASSLGLAGGSSYNEQFF. CDR3 in DNA: TGTGCCAGCAGCTTAGGGCTAGCGGGGGGCAGCTCCTACAATGAGCAGTTCTTC.

Only a few counts were recorded for this clone. The rearrangement joins TRBV6-5 to TRBJ1-6, with a tentative D call TRBD1 (5 bases). This CDR3 comprises 14 residues. The ends were cut back, 5 bases at V and 5 bases at J, with 10 bases in the middle. Germline assignment: CDR1 MNHEY and CDR2 SVGAGI. In DNA, the CDR3 is TGTGCCAGCAGTCGTCCAGGGAATAATTCACCCCTCCACTTT. Amino acids: CASSRPGNNSPLHF.

This clone has a handful of counts. The CDR3 here is CASSEGAGGADTQYF. In DNA, the CDR3 is TGTGCCAGCAGTGAGGGAGCGGGGGGAGCGGATACGCAGTATTTT. The rearrangement uses TRBV2 and TRBJ2-3; 9 bases are a match to TRBD2. This CDR3 region has 15 residues. Germline values: CDR1 SNHLY, CDR2 FYNNEI. Germline trimming cut 3 bases from V and 6 bases from J; bases unmatched to any gene: 7. Drawing the rest from reference TRBV2 and TRBJ2-3, the complete variable domain is EPEVTQTPSHQVTQMGQEVILRCVPISNHLYFYWYRQILGQKVEFLVSFYNNEISEKSEIFDDQFSVERPDGSNFTLKIRSTKLEDSAMYFCASSEGAGGADTQYFGPGTRLTVL.

The chain recombines TRBV11-2 with TRBJ2-5, with a tentative D call TRBD2 (6 bases). The germline V and J ends were trimmed by 5 bases and 5 bases, with 12 bases remaining between them. CDR1 is SGHAT, CDR2 FQNNGV, per germline. The CDR3 runs 13 residues. CDR3 loop: CASSPGTSETQYF. The CDR3 DNA reads as TGTGCCAGCAGCCCCGGGACTTCCGAGACCCAGTACTTC.

The V and J genes are TRBV18 and TRBJ2-1, with D uncertain. The CDR3 has 14 amino acids. The germline gives CDR1 KGHSH, CDR2 LQKENI. V was shortened by 1 base and J by 6 bases, with 10 bases between the two germline ends. CDR3 region: CASSPQVLFNEQFF. The CDR3 DNA reads as TGTGCCAGCTCACCACAGGTACTATTCAATGAGCAGTTCTTC.

CDR3: CASSERQGENIQYF. CDR3 sequence (DNA): TGTGCCAGCAGTGAACGACAGGGCGAAAACATTCAGTACTTC. The gene calls are TRBV2 and TRBJ2-4; TRBD1 agrees at 7 bases. The germline V gene has CDR1 SNHLY and CDR2 FYNNEI. V was clipped by 2 bases and J by 5 bases; unmatched bases: 3. The CDR3 length is 14 residues.

The chain links TRBV7-2 to TRBJ1-2; the match to TRBD1 covers 10 bases. This CDR3 has 16 residues. Germline values: CDR1 SGHTA, CDR2 FQGNSA. Trimming cost V 5 bases and J 7 bases; bases outside gene matches: 13. The CDR3 sequence is CASSRDRGIGLGGYTF. For the CDR3, the DNA is TGTGCCAGCAGCCGGGACAGGGGAATAGGGCTAGGTGGCTACACCTTC.

The chain uses TRBV5-6 and TRBJ2-3; D is unresolved. The germline V and J ends were trimmed by 1 base and 0 bases, with 6 bases remaining between them. The length of the CDR3 is 14 residues. Per germline, CDR1 SGHDT and CDR2 YYEEEE. DNA for the CDR3: TGTGCCAGCAGCTTGATCGCGAGCACAGATACGCAGTATTTT. Its translation: CASSLIASTDTQYF.

This clone has only a few counts. The rearrangement joins TRBV2 to TRBJ1-1; the D is unclear. The CDR3 is 12 amino acids. Trimming shortened V by 4 bases and J by 3 bases, and 6 bases separated the two germline ends. CDR1 and CDR2 from the germline V gene are SNHLY and FYNNEI. CDR3 sequence: CASSVRDTEAFF. The CDR3 DNA sequence: TGTGCCAGCAGTGTACGAGACACTGAAGCTTTCTTT. The entire variable domain, with the rest obtained from reference TRBV2 and TRBJ1-1, is as follows: EPEVTQTPSHQVTQMGQEVILRCVPISNHLYFYWYRQILGQKVEFLVSFYNNEISEKSEIFDDQFSVERPDGSNFTLKIRSTKLEDSAMYFCASSVRDTEAFFGQGTRLTVV.

This clone was recorded a few times. This chain joins TRBV9 and TRBJ1-2; 8 positions agree with TRBD1. J was trimmed by 0 bases and V by 2 bases; bases with no gene match: 0. CDR3 length equals 14 residues. The germline V gene encodes CDR1 SGDLS and CDR2 YYNGEE. CDR3 loop: CASSVTGANYGYTF. DNA for the CDR3: TGTGCCAGCAGCGTGACAGGGGCTAACTATGGCTACACCTTC.

The chain links TRBV6-6 to TRBJ1-5; TRBD1 agrees at 7 bases. V trimming: 5 bases; J trimming: 0 bases; junction bases outside the gene matches: 4. Germline loops: CDR1 MNHNY, CDR2 SVGAGI (reference sequence). The CDR3 length is 15 residues. The CDR3 is CASSLTGASNQPQHF. The CDR3 region has the DNA TGTGCCAGCAGTCTTACAGGGGCTAGCAATCAGCCCCAGCATTTT.

J is TRBJ1-2 and V is TRBV7-2; tentatively, D is TRBD1 (5 bases). The CDR3 consists of 15 residues. The germline V gene encodes CDR1 SGHTA and CDR2 FQGNSA. V was trimmed by 1 base and J by 3 bases, leaving 12 bases between them. The CDR3: CASSLDAGKDYGYTF. For the CDR3, the DNA is TGTGCCAGCAGCTTAGACGCAGGGAAAGACTATGGCTACACCTTC.

The genes are TRBV7-2 and TRBJ1-6; no clear D. The CDR3 is made up of 14 amino acids. The V end was cut by 2 bases, the J end by 12 bases, with 14 bases between. Germline loops: CDR1 SGHTA, CDR2 FQGNSA. DNA for the CDR3: TGTGCCAGCAGCTTAAGCGCGGGTAGATTACCCCTCCACTTT. This encodes CASSLSAGRLPLHF.

The chain couples TRBV9 to TRBJ1-1; TRBD1 aligns across 7 bases. The J segment lost 7 bases and the V segment lost 4 bases, leaving 7 bases of the junction unmatched. Germline V CDR1 and CDR2: SGDLS, YYNGEE. CDR3 length equals 13 residues. The CDR3 region is CASSLTDRREAFF. As DNA, the CDR3 is TGTGCCAGCAGCCTAACGGACAGGCGTGAAGCTTTCTTT.